This TCR beta chain was retrieved from a study of human T cells and chemical hapten exposure. As for time point: pre-sensitization, week 0. The treatment denotes: therapeutic diphenylcyclopropenone sensitization with weekly scalp DPC. This clonotype was detected only a few times. The antigen is unknown. The library gave individual cDNA molecules unique molecular identifiers. In the authors' methods: Counting gave a median of roughly 100,000 TCRs per sample, with values ranging from 23,224 to 690,600. TCRdb redid the calling of the RACE reads with MiXCR, one entry per CDR3 protein. It is TCRdb's table, rather than the study itself, that gives the V and J calls and clone size. The sample shows around 110,000 distinct CDR3 sequences, more than 10% of them seen only once. Findings and caveats of the study: Versus controls, significantly more large CDR3 similarity clusters arose from expanded TCRs. TCRs exceeding 1 in 1000 frequency stayed unchanged with DPC sensitization.

The clonotype originates from a woman between 45 and 60 years old with alopecia areata. Some clones in this sample may be carry-over from other donors' samples. This specimen consisted of whole blood, obtained in connection with sensitization to the hapten diphenylcyclopropenone (DPC).

The CDR3 bases are TGTGCCAGCAGCTCCGGACTAGCGGGGAACACCGGGGAGCTGTTTTTT. This translates into CASSSGLAGNTGELFF. The J gene is TRBJ2-2, the V gene TRBV12-3 or TRBV12-4, with TRBD2 identical over 11 bases. There are 16 residues in the CDR3. The trim removed 6 bases at V and 1 base at J, leaving 4 bases unmatched.